These 10 T cell receptor beta chains were sequenced from one sample in a study of T cells in Graves' hyperthyroidism and ophthalmopathy. RNA transcripts were the template for amplifying TCR beta CDR3 regions. Using the HTBI primer set, a first-round RT-PCR was run on the TCR CDR3. TCRdb passed the multiplex PCR reads through MiXCR, listing each CDR3 protein once. The profile shows about 640,000 distinct CDR3 sequences, around 21% of them singletons. Sequencing was performed on blood. These receptors originate from a man aged 25 to 40 with Graves' ophthalmopathy.

This clonotype was counted at least ten times. The CDR3 loop is CATSRDRTGTNGYTF. CDR3 DNA: TGTGCCACCAGCAGAGATCGTACAGGGACAAATGGCTACACCTTC. This chain links TRBV15 with TRBJ1-2; maybe TRBD1 (6 bases). The V and J ends lost 0 bases and 6 bases respectively, with 14 bases between them. This CDR3 has 15 amino acids. Germline values: CDR1 LNHNV, CDR2 YYDKDF (reference sequence).

This clonotype was found many times. The rearrangement joins TRBV5-1 to TRBJ2-3, with 8 nucleotides matching TRBD1. Germline-derived CDR1 and CDR2 are SGHRS and YFSETQ. The junction had 6 bases not matched to a gene; V was cut back by 4 bases and J by 2 bases. The CDR3 totals 15 residues. The chain's CDR3 is CASSPRTGPTDTQYF. Written as DNA, the CDR3 is TGCGCCAGCAGCCCGAGGACAGGGCCCACAGATACGCAGTATTTT.

This sequence joins TRBV9 and TRBJ2-3, with D hard to call. Deletions cut 1 base from V and 5 bases from J, with 8 bases between. Germline values: CDR1 SGDLS, CDR2 YYNGEE. CDR3 length: 13 amino acids. In DNA form, the CDR3 reads TGTGCCAGCAGCGTATACTTGCAAGATACGCAGTATTTT. Translating gives CASSVYLQDTQYF.

This clonotype has a count of ten or more. This CDR3 reads CASSPGGLGTEAFF. The CDR3, as DNA: TGTGCCAGCTCACCAGGGGGGCTGGGCACTGAAGCTTTCTTT. This chain connects TRBV18 to TRBJ1-1; D is perhaps TRBD1 (6 bases). Germline lookup yields CDR1 KGHSH and CDR2 LQKENI. The V end was cut by 2 bases, the J end by 4 bases, with 11 bases between. The CDR3 has 14 residues.

The chain combines TRBV12-3 or TRBV12-4 with TRBJ1-2; D is unresolved. V dropped 6 bases and J dropped 5 bases, with 10 bases sitting between them. This CDR3 spans 12 amino acids. Here the CDR3 reads CASRNGGYGYTF. CDR3 nucleotide sequence: TGTGCCAGCAGGAATGGAGGGTATGGCTACACCTTC.

This clonotype showed up just a few times. The CDR3 loop is CASTPRGPLRPRRGTQYF. In nucleotides, the CDR3 is TGTGCCAGCACCCCCAGGGGGCCCCTGAGGCCCAGGCGGGGGACCCAGTACTTC. V is TRBV2 and J is TRBJ2-5; 8 nucleotides line up with TRBD1. The CDR3 is 18 residues long. Germline CDR1 is SNHLY and CDR2 is FYNNEI. Trimming at V came to 7 bases and at J to 7 bases, leaving 23 bases not matched to a gene.

The chain employs TRBV5-1 and TRBJ1-4; D unclear. The CDR3 runs 12 residues. The germline gives CDR1 SGHRS, CDR2 YFSETQ. V was shortened by 5 bases and J by 8 bases, with 10 bases between the two germline ends. CDR3: CASRPNGEKLFF. CDR3 coding DNA: TGCGCCAGCAGGCCGAATGGGGAAAAACTGTTTTTT.

Written as DNA, the CDR3 is TGCAGTGCTAGCTTCCTAGCGGGAGGGGGCAATGAGCAGTTCTTC. Translation gives CSASFLAGGGNEQFF. The chain combines TRBV20-1 with TRBJ2-1; 12 nucleotides line up with TRBD2. This CDR3 has 15 residues. The J segment lost 6 bases and the V segment lost 3 bases, leaving 6 bases of the junction unmatched. Germline CDR1 DFQATT, CDR2 SNEGSKA (reference sequence).

This clonotype was seen a few times. The chain employs TRBV12-3 or TRBV12-4 and TRBJ2-1; D not resolved. This CDR3 contains 14 residues. Trimming took off 4 bases at V and 4 bases at J, with 11 bases between the two ends. In nucleotides, the CDR3 is TGTGCCAGCAGTTCTCGGACGGAGTACAATGAGCAGTTCTTC. Its protein is CASSSRTEYNEQFF.

This chain links TRBV9 with TRBJ2-1; TRBD1 matches at 7 bases. The junction had 14 bases not matched to a gene; V was cut back by 0 bases and J by 5 bases. The CDR3 has 18 amino acids. CDR1 and CDR2 from the germline V gene are SGDLS and YYNGEE. In DNA form, the CDR3 reads TGTGCCAGCAGCGTAGGAGGATGGGGCTGGGGACAGAACAATGAGCAGTTCTTC. Translation: CASSVGGWGWGQNNEQFF.